This TCR beta chain was observed in a study of blood T cell repertoires in COVID-19. Study background: Acute-phase and convalescent COVID-19 samples originated in the United States, Italy and Spain. PBMCs, B-cell-depleted T cells, or T cells provided the cDNA or gDNA that made up the material.

CDR3 length: 17 residues. Germline lookup yields CDR1 SGHAT and CDR2 FQNNGV. V gave up 2 bases and J gave up 0 bases; unmatched junction bases: 7. Seattle's enrolled individuals joined amid active infection and were then monitored longitudinally. Per the original data handling: From reference gene primer amplification, estimates of nucleated cell counts were derived. Data came from immunoSEQ multiplex PCR; TCRdb stores just in-frame clones and leaves some out. V and J calls and clone size are as listed in that table; D and trimming were resolved from the DNA. The sample comprises about 170,000 clones, about four fifths of which are singletons, and around 2.9% rests with the top ten. The count of this clone is one.

The V call is TRBV11-2, the J call TRBJ2-1, with 7 bases that match TRBD1. Specimen: peripheral blood. The clonotype was recovered from a woman of 80 years or more with COVID-19, enrolled during active disease. DNA of the CDR3: TGTGCCAGCAGCTTACGGGACAGCCCGAGCTCCTACAATGAGCAGTTCTTC. Amino acid sequence: CASSLRDSPSSYNEQFF.